The rows below give T cell receptor beta chains drawn from one sample of a study of T cell responses to AZD1222 COVID-19 vaccine. Profiling relied on immunoSEQ multiplex PCR, and the TCRdb table lists in-frame clones only, not all of them. The sample has over 150,000 clones; around 87% are singletons. Here the sequenced sample was peripheral blood, taken on day 0 of AZD1222 vaccination. These receptors were collected from an adult in good health. The conserved cysteine and the conserved F or W are not part of the CDR3 here.

cdr3_aa: ASRKGQANTGELF
cdr3_length: 13
v_call: TRBV4-3

cdr3_aa: ASSRQDVKI
cdr3_length: 9
v_call: TRBV7-2

cdr3_aa: ASSLATGGSSKAQY
cdr3_length: 14
v_call: TRBV7-7

cdr3_aa: ASSSRTGAGNTIY
cdr3_length: 13
v_call: TRBV9

cdr3_aa: ASSEEGSGNTIY
cdr3_length: 12
v_call: TRBV10-2

cdr3_aa: ASSLRTGHREETQY
cdr3_length: 14
v_call: TRBV7-8

cdr3_aa: AWKTRDRGNQPQH
cdr3_length: 13
v_call: TRBV30

cdr3_aa: ASSLWDRGPEAF
cdr3_length: 12
v_call: TRBV27

cdr3_aa: ASSRGQGAQETQY
cdr3_length: 13
v_call: TRBV7-9

cdr3_aa: ASSDAGQGNQPQH
cdr3_length: 13
v_call: TRBV10-1

cdr3_aa: ASSGLNTEAF
cdr3_length: 10
v_call: TRBV12-3/TRBV12-4

cdr3_aa: ASSQDLQRQFLSGNTIY
cdr3_length: 17
v_call: TRBV4-3

cdr3_aa: ASSQESLGLRPTNEKLF
cdr3_length: 17
v_call: TRBV14

cdr3_aa: ASSLIDRGSEQY
cdr3_length: 12
v_call: TRBV7-3

cdr3_aa: ASSLRRGKSHEQY
cdr3_length: 13
v_call: TRBV27

cdr3_aa: ASSQEPGLTYEQY
cdr3_length: 13
v_call: TRBV4-1

cdr3_aa: ASSQARRAEAF
cdr3_length: 11
v_call: TRBV3-1/TRBV3-2

cdr3_aa: ASSSTQGTGYT
cdr3_length: 11
v_call: TRBV6-5

cdr3_aa: ASAKDGAYEQY
cdr3_length: 11
v_call: TRBV11-3

cdr3_aa: ASRGPMNTEAF
cdr3_length: 11
v_call: TRBV9

cdr3_aa: ASSPGQGGAGELF
cdr3_length: 13
v_call: TRBV7-2

cdr3_aa: ASSLEGFADTQY
cdr3_length: 12
v_call: TRBV7-2

cdr3_aa: ASSVVGEETQY
cdr3_length: 11
v_call: TRBV9

cdr3_aa: SGGGADTEAF
cdr3_length: 10
v_call: TRBV29-1

cdr3_aa: ASSKGQRNSPLH
cdr3_length: 12
v_call: TRBV19

cdr3_aa: ASSPPGGRQGNGYT
cdr3_length: 14
v_call: TRBV18

cdr3_aa: ASSQPQAQPQH
cdr3_length: 11
v_call: TRBV3-1/TRBV3-2

cdr3_aa: ASSPWGAPGEETQY
cdr3_length: 14
v_call: TRBV5-5

cdr3_aa: ASSLRGQGNTEAF
cdr3_length: 13
v_call: TRBV27

cdr3_aa: ASSLRAGTETQY
cdr3_length: 12
v_call: TRBV11-3

cdr3_aa: ASSTTGGNTGELF
cdr3_length: 13
v_call: TRBV7-8

cdr3_aa: ASSPRRQEGVAKNIQY
cdr3_length: 16
v_call: TRBV6-6

cdr3_aa: ASSQLDRSYEQY
cdr3_length: 12
v_call: TRBV4-3

cdr3_aa: ASSQGTDGQRQF
cdr3_length: 12
v_call: TRBV5-1

cdr3_aa: ASSLSTGGGELF
cdr3_length: 12
v_call: TRBV7-6

cdr3_aa: ASSIGGRTQETQY
cdr3_length: 13
v_call: TRBV19

cdr3_aa: ASIPRVSLSYEQY
cdr3_length: 13
v_call: TRBV2

cdr3_aa: ASSVGSPGTAVNEKLF
cdr3_length: 16
v_call: TRBV9

cdr3_aa: ASSHQTGEQY
cdr3_length: 10
v_call: TRBV4-2

cdr3_aa: ATQYSDNSPLH
cdr3_length: 11
v_call: TRBV27

cdr3_aa: ASSQSGGIYSPLH
cdr3_length: 13
v_call: TRBV4-2

cdr3_aa: SASMGYNEQF
cdr3_length: 10
v_call: TRBV20-1

cdr3_aa: ASSVSSGGANEQF
cdr3_length: 13
v_call: TRBV2

cdr3_aa: ASSQTDTQY
cdr3_length: 9
v_call: TRBV12-3/TRBV12-4

cdr3_aa: ASSEQNYGYT
cdr3_length: 10
v_call: TRBV5-1

cdr3_aa: AWSNGPQETQY
cdr3_length: 11
v_call: TRBV30

cdr3_aa: ASSSGLADEQF
cdr3_length: 11
v_call: TRBV5-1

cdr3_aa: ASSLFAGANYGYT
cdr3_length: 13
v_call: TRBV27

cdr3_aa: ASRTGTGANEQF
cdr3_length: 12
v_call: TRBV2

cdr3_aa: ASSYGQESSYEQY
cdr3_length: 13
v_call: TRBV6-2/TRBV6-3